The 21 T cell receptor beta chains below all came from one sample that was sequenced in a study of blood T cell repertoires in COVID-19. Sequencing used immunoSEQ multiplex PCR; TCRdb keeps in-frame clones, though not all of them. The table includes approximately 150,000 clones, around 81% detected once. Specimen: peripheral blood. The receptors were gathered from a man in his 70s who had recovered from COVID-19.

This clone is medium-sized (0.01 to 0.1%) in the sample. This chain connects TRBV19 to TRBJ2-1, with TRBD2 matching over 8 bases. Germline CDR1 is LNHDA and CDR2 is SQIVND (reference sequence). V lost 5 bases, J lost 6 bases, and 12 bases stayed unmatched. The CDR3 sequence is 16 residues long. This CDR3 is CASSFLRSGRLNEQFF. CDR3 coding DNA: TGTGCCAGTAGTTTCCTTCGGAGCGGGAGACTCAATGAGCAGTTCTTC.

This chain joins TRBV5-4 and TRBJ1-4, with D perhaps TRBD1 (5 bases). Trimming stripped 4 bases from V and 5 bases from J, with 12 bases between. CDR3 length: 14 residues. The germline gives CDR1 SGHNT, CDR2 YYREEE (reference sequence). Here the CDR3 reads CASSRAGPNEKLFF. As DNA, the CDR3 is TGTGCCAGCAGCAGGGCGGGGCCGAATGAAAAACTGTTTTTT.

The chain joins TRBV6-1 to TRBJ1-4; the D gene is possibly TRBD1 (6 bases). V was clipped by 3 bases and J by 7 bases, with 18 bases between them. CDR1 and CDR2 from the germline V gene are MNHNS and SASEGT. There are 16 residues in the CDR3. The CDR3 reads CASSETPPRGGEKLFF. In nucleotides, the CDR3 is TGTGCCAGCAGTGAGACCCCACCCAGGGGCGGTGAAAAACTGTTTTTT.

This clone has just a few counts. CDR3 sequence (DNA): TGTGCCAGCAGCTCCGGGAAGGGTTCACCCCTCCACTTT. This gives the protein CASSSGKGSPLHF. The genes are TRBV11-3 and TRBJ1-6, with D uncertain. The germline V gene encodes CDR1 SGHNT and CDR2 YENEEA. Trimming shortened V by 4 bases and J by 9 bases, and 10 bases separated the two germline ends. CDR3 size: 13 residues.

This clone has only one observation. The chain uses TRBV11-2 and TRBJ2-5, with TRBD2 identical over 14 bases. The CDR3 consists of 18 residues. The V gene end was trimmed by 4 bases and the J gene end by 7 bases; junction bases not matched to a gene: 14. Per germline, CDR1 SGHAT and CDR2 FQNNGV. Here the CDR3 DNA reads TGTGCCAGCAGCTCGCCGGGACTAGCGGGAGCAGGGGGTCGGACCCAGTACTTC. Translation gives CASSSPGLAGAGGRTQYF.

The chain is built from TRBV12-3 or TRBV12-4 and TRBJ1-1; D might be TRBD1 (5 bases). The CDR3 spans 12 residues. Between the trimmed V and J ends, which lost 3 bases and 7 bases, there was a span of 9 bases. The CDR3 reads CASSFGGVEAFF. CDR3 coding DNA: TGTGCCAGCAGTTTCGGGGGGGTTGAAGCTTTCTTT.

V gene TRBV4-3 combines with J gene TRBJ1-1; 8 bases map to TRBD1. The germline V gene has CDR1 LGHNA and CDR2 YSLEER. The CDR3 is 13 amino acids. V lost 4 bases and J lost 8; bases outside the gene matches: 6. The CDR3 DNA sequence: TGCGCCAGCAGCCTTACGGACAGGGCCGAAGCTTTCTTT. Translation: CASSLTDRAEAFF.

This chain links TRBV11-2 with TRBJ2-1; 8 bases fit TRBD2. This CDR3 has 15 amino acids. Germline trimming cut 6 bases from V and 4 bases from J; bases unmatched to any gene: 8. Germline V gene sequence: CDR1 SGHAT, CDR2 FQNNGV. In DNA, the CDR3 is TGTGCCAGCAGACGCCCGGGACTAGGATACAATGAGCAGTTCTTC. Its translation: CASRRPGLGYNEQFF. Full variable domain (remainder filled in from reference TRBV11-2 and TRBJ2-1): EAGVAQSPRYKIIEKRQSVAFWCNPISGHATLYWYQQILGQGPKLLIQFQNNGVVDDSQLPKDRFSAERLKGVDSTLKIQPAKLEDSAVYLCASRRPGLGYNEQFFGPGTRLTVL.

This chain joins TRBV12-3 or TRBV12-4 and TRBJ1-1; tentative D call: TRBD1 (5 bases). V lost 5 bases, J lost 1 base, and 8 bases lay in between. The CDR3 loop spans 13 amino acids. This chain's CDR3 is CASSDDRNTEAFF. The CDR3 coding sequence is TGTGCCAGCAGTGATGACAGGAACACTGAAGCTTTCTTT.

This clone was observed a single time. This chain uses TRBV2 with TRBJ1-1, with D unresolved. Germline CDR1 and CDR2: SNHLY and FYNNEI. V was trimmed by 7 bases and J by 7 bases, leaving 16 bases between them. The CDR3 sequence is 13 residues long. The CDR3 here is CASIRELAGEAFF. DNA of the CDR3: TGTGCCAGCATCCGGGAACTCGCCGGTGAAGCTTTCTTT. The variable domain in full, with the rest retrieved from reference TRBV2 and TRBJ1-1, is EPEVTQTPSHQVTQMGQEVILRCVPISNHLYFYWYRQILGQKVEFLVSFYNNEISEKSEIFDDQFSVERPDGSNFTLKIRSTKLEDSAMYFCASIRELAGEAFFGQGTRLTVV.

The CDR3, as DNA: TGTGCCAGCAGCGTAGGATCAGGGCCTAGAGACTATGGCTACACCTTC. The encoded protein is CASSVGSGPRDYGYTF. This chain connects TRBV9 to TRBJ1-2; the D gene is possibly TRBD1 (5 bases). The CDR3 totals 16 residues. The V gene lost 0 bases and the J gene lost 3 bases, with 15 bases spanning the gap. Germline CDR1 SGDLS, CDR2 YYNGEE.

This clone came up a few times. CDR3: CASSSRVGTYEQYF. The DNA of the CDR3 is TGTGCCAGCAGCTCGAGGGTCGGAACCTACGAGCAGTACTTC. This chain links TRBV7-9 with TRBJ2-7; the D gene is possibly TRBD2 (5 bases). The germline V gene has CDR1 SEHNR and CDR2 FQNEAQ (reference sequence). There are 14 residues in the CDR3. V was clipped by 4 bases and J by 2 bases, with 12 bases between them.

The rearrangement uses TRBV3-1 (or the pseudogene TRBV3-2) and TRBJ2-2; no reliable D call. The CDR3 sequence is 14 residues long. Germline lookup yields CDR1 LGHDT and CDR2 YNNKEL (reference sequence). Trimming removed 1 base at V and 6 bases at J, with 9 bases between. The CDR3 DNA reads as TGTGCCAGCAGCCAAGGAGCTTTCCCCGGGGAGCTGTTTTTT. This gives the protein CASSQGAFPGELFF.

The rearrangement uses TRBV5-4 and TRBJ2-3; TRBD2 aligns across 10 bases. Trimming cost V 5 bases and J 5 bases; bases outside gene matches: 8. There are 15 residues in the CDR3. Germline CDR1 reads SGHNT; CDR2 reads YYREEE (reference sequence). CDR3 nucleotides: TGTGCCAGCAGTTCTAGCGGGGGCGTGGGAGATACGCAGTATTTT. Its translation: CASSSSGGVGDTQYF. The full variable domain, in which reference TRBV5-4 and TRBJ2-3 provide the parts outside the CDR3, is ETGVTQSPTHLIKTRGQQVTLRCSSQSGHNTVSWYQQALGQGPQFIFQYYREEENGRGNFPPRFSGLQFPNYSSELNVNALELDDSALYLCASSSSGGVGDTQYFGPGTRLTVL.

The sample holds one count of this clone. This chain joins TRBV7-8 and TRBJ2-3, with 7 bases identical to TRBD2. CDR1 and CDR2 (germline): SGHVS, FQNEAQ. There are 16 residues in the CDR3. V lost 3 bases and J lost 2; bases outside the gene matches: 8. The CDR3 DNA reads TGTGCCAGCAGCTTTAGTACGGGACTAAACACAGATACGCAGTATTTT. Translated: CASSFSTGLNTDTQYF.

This clone was observed a single time. The CDR3 spells CASSSPGQGNQPQHF. CDR3 in DNA: TGTGCCAGCAGTAGCCCGGGACAGGGGAACCAGCCCCAGCATTTT. The chain joins TRBV28 to TRBJ1-5, with 10 bases matching TRBD1. Trimming at V came to 5 bases and at J to 7 bases, leaving 8 bases not matched to a gene. Germline V gives CDR1 MDHEN, CDR2 SYDVKM. The CDR3 is 15 amino acids.

The chain recombines TRBV5-5 with TRBJ1-1; possible D gene TRBD1, 6 bases. CDR1 SGHKS and CDR2 YYEKEE come from the germline V gene (reference sequence). CDR3 length: 13 residues. The V and J ends lost 3 bases and 1 base respectively, with 7 bases between them. CDR3: CASSWGQNTEAFF. The CDR3, as DNA: TGTGCCAGCAGCTGGGGACAGAACACTGAAGCTTTCTTT.

The chain combines TRBV3-1 (or the pseudogene TRBV3-2) with TRBJ2-5; D may be TRBD2 (6 bases). This CDR3 contains 11 residues. Trimming cost V 4 bases and J 11 bases, with 11 bases left between them. Germline lookup yields CDR1 LGHDT and CDR2 YNNKEL (reference sequence). In DNA form, the CDR3 reads TGTGCCAGCAGCCTCCGGGACTGGCAGTACTTC. It is translated as CASSLRDWQYF.

This clone has only one observation. The chain links TRBV7-9 to TRBJ2-3; TRBD2 matches 10 bases. The germline gives CDR1 SEHNR, CDR2 FQNEAQ (reference sequence). This CDR3 is 15 amino acids long. With V trimmed by 1 base and J by 3 bases, 1 base remained unmatched. CDR3 sequence: CASSLGAGGTDTQYF. The CDR3 DNA sequence: TGTGCCAGCAGCTTAGGAGCGGGAGGGACAGATACGCAGTATTTT. The full variable domain, with the rest looked up from reference TRBV7-9 and TRBJ2-3, is DTGVSQNPRHKITKRGQNVTFRCDPISEHNRLYWYRQTLGQGPEFLTYFQNEAQLEKSRLLSDRFSAERPKGSFSTLEIQRTEQGDSAMYLCASSLGAGGTDTQYFGPGTRLTVL.

This chain joins TRBV18 and TRBJ2-3; 11 bases map to TRBD2. This CDR3 region has 19 residues. The J segment lost 3 bases and the V segment lost 2 bases, leaving 13 bases of the junction unmatched. Germline assignment: CDR1 KGHSH and CDR2 LQKENI. CDR3 residues: CASSPRSLAGAPATDTQYF. The CDR3 DNA reads TGTGCCAGCTCACCAAGGTCACTAGCGGGAGCGCCCGCGACAGATACGCAGTATTTT.

This clone was counted a few times. Mismatch with germline at one junction end may stem from a read error. V is TRBV19 and J is TRBJ1-1; 9 nucleotides align to TRBD1. This CDR3 has 16 residues. CDR1 is LNHDA and CDR2 is SQIVND in the germline V gene (reference sequence). Here the CDR3 reads CASITDRGNLKTEAFF. CDR3 coding DNA: TGTGCCAGTATTACAGACAGGGGGAACCTGAAGACTGAAGCTTTCTTT.